Listed here is a single TCR beta chain. TCRdb's copy holds only in-frame clones and misses some; the assay was immunoSEQ multiplex PCR. Here the sample table reports 18,000 or so clones. This record comes from a study of T cells in women clearing cervical HPV infection. Study in general: Controls' single incident HPV16 infection cleared within 12 months without precancer. Cases' blood sampling followed lesion detection by median around 150 days (90 to 200).

Dot-blot hybridization genotyped cervical HPV amplified with MY09/MY11 PCR. Material for sequencing was blood buffy coat. The TCR comes from a woman between 18 and 69 years old with a cervical HPV16 infection that either progressed to CIN3+ or cleared (not recorded which).

CDR3 residues: CASSSGTGGHYEQYF. The DNA read from the CDR3 is TGCGCCAGCAGCTCGGGGACAGGGGGTCACTACGAG. This rearrangement joins TRBV5-1 to TRBJ2-7; TRBD1 matches at 11 bases. The CDR3 end falls 3 residues outside the read, so it is completed with the germline J gene. This CDR3 spans 15 amino acids. J lost 3 bases, V lost 3 bases, and 5 bases had no gene match. Germline CDR1 reads SGHRS; CDR2 reads YFSETQ.